This T cell receptor (beta chain) emerged from a study of STAT3 mutations in large granular lymphocyte leukemia. As for the study in general: Roughly half of the longitudinally sequenced T-LGLL patients carried detectable canonical activating STAT3 mutations. Over half of T-LGLL patients had one or more immunosuppressive regimens.

Findings of the study overall: Sampling intervals varied between patients and samples. In several patients, dominant TCR clone burden exceeded STAT3 mutant burden. In T-cell large granular lymphocyte leukemia, about half of patients showed multiple immunodominant subclonotypes.

V was pared by 8 bases and J by 9 bases, with 11 bases between. Germline values: CDR1 ENHRY, CDR2 SYGVKD. CDR3 length: 10 amino acids. Profiled with immunoSEQ multiplex PCR; TCRdb holds only in-frame clones, not every one. The sample gives about 5,500 clones, just under 95% of which show up once; 30% to 35% is in the top ten. To note about this clone: The target antigen is unknown.

This receptor was taken from a man aged 55 to 70 with T-cell large granular lymphocyte leukemia. Some clones in this sample may be carry-over from other donors' samples. V is TRBV10-3 and J is TRBJ2-7; D call uncertain. The sample was peripheral blood mononuclear cells. The CDR3 region has the DNA TGTGCCATCGGGGTAGAAGGGCAGTACTTC. Protein: CAIGVEGQYF.